Below, 8 T cell receptor beta chains from the same sample are listed, as sequenced in a study of early T cells in non-severe SARS-CoV-2 infection. MiXCR, applied by TCRdb to the 5' RACE reads, yields one record per CDR3 protein. The sample includes more than 65,000 distinct CDR3 sequences, roughly 4.8% seen only once; the top ten take 3% to 4%. Sequencing used whole blood, obtained at baseline. These receptors all stem from an adult who was a healthcare worker with PCR-confirmed SARS-CoV-2 infection or an uninfected control (not recorded which). The donor label of this sample is uncertain.

This clonotype was seen repeatedly, ten times or more. This chain links TRBV29-1 with TRBJ2-5; 7 bases fit TRBD2. Germline V gives CDR1 SQVTM, CDR2 ANQGSEA. V gave up 5 bases and J gave up 5 bases; unmatched junction bases: 5. The CDR3 sequence is 12 residues long. The CDR3 protein is CSVHAGEETQYF. In DNA, the CDR3 is TGCAGCGTTCATGCGGGGGAGGAGACCCAGTACTTC.

The chain recombines TRBV4-1 with TRBJ2-7; 9 bases map to TRBD2. Germline V gene data show CDR1 as MGHRA and CDR2 as YSYEKL. V lost 1 base and J lost 2; bases outside the gene matches: 9. The CDR3 has 17 residues. The CDR3 here is CASSQVLGSSGAYEQYF. The DNA of the CDR3 is TGCGCCAGCAGCCAAGTATTAGGCTCTAGCGGGGCCTACGAGCAGTACTTC.

This clonotype was found many times. V and J are TRBV5-5 and TRBJ2-7; a weak D match, TRBD2 (6 bases). The CDR3 extends over 12 amino acids. V was shortened by 4 bases and J by 4 bases, with 9 bases between the two germline ends. From germline, CDR1 is SGHKS and CDR2 YYEKEE (reference sequence). The CDR3 loop is CASSPGVYEQYF. The CDR3 region has the DNA TGTGCCAGCAGCCCGGGGGTATACGAGCAGTACTTC.

The J gene is TRBJ2-7, the V gene TRBV10-2; D gene uncertain. The V gene's germline CDR1 is WSHSY and CDR2 SAAADI. The CDR3 sequence is 12 residues long. V was clipped by 2 bases and J by 2 bases, with 4 bases between them. DNA for the CDR3: TGCGCCAGCAGTGAGGGGACCTACGAGCAGTACTTC. Its translation: CASSEGTYEQYF.

This clonotype was counted at least ten times. The chain combines TRBV4-3 with TRBJ2-6; the D is unclear. There are 19 residues in the CDR3. Germline CDR1 LGHNA, CDR2 YSLEER. V lost 0 bases to trimming and J lost 0 bases, with 15 bases between them. The CDR3 protein is CASSQDPSGADSGANVLTF. The CDR3, as DNA: TGCGCCAGCAGCCAAGATCCTTCAGGAGCAGACTCTGGGGCCAACGTCCTGACTTTC.

The gene calls are TRBV29-1 and TRBJ1-2; D call uncertain. The germline V gene encodes CDR1 SQVTM and CDR2 ANQGSEA. Between the trimmed V and J ends, which lost 3 bases and 4 bases, there was a span of 6 bases. The CDR3 contains 11 residues. The CDR3 region has the DNA TGCAGCGTTGAGCCCGGCTATGGCTACACCTTC. As protein: CSVEPGYGYTF.

This clonotype was recorded at least ten times. This sequence joins TRBV30 and TRBJ1-6, with D unresolved. Germline-derived CDR1 and CDR2 are GTSNPN and SVGIG (reference sequence). V was cut by 4 bases and J by 8 bases, with 12 bases left in between. This CDR3 spans 13 amino acids. This CDR3 is CAWTAGFDSPLHF. The CDR3, as DNA: TGTGCCTGGACGGCGGGGTTTGATTCACCCCTCCACTTT.

At least ten counts were recorded for this clonotype. This chain joins TRBV7-2 and TRBJ2-7; D unresolved. This CDR3 contains 12 residues. V was clipped by 3 bases and J by 3 bases, with 6 bases between them. Germline CDR1 reads SGHTA; CDR2 reads FQGNSA. This CDR3 reads CASSFLGYEQYF. DNA for the CDR3: TGTGCCAGCAGCTTCCTCGGCTACGAGCAGTACTTC.